What follows is one TCR beta chain and its context. Only in-frame clones appear in the TCRdb table, and some are missing; sequencing was by immunoSEQ multiplex PCR. The table shows tens of thousands of clones, with roughly 93% occurring only once. The sample comes from a study of T cell changes during pregnancy in multiple sclerosis. Germline V CDR1 and CDR2: LGHNT, FRNRAP. This CDR3 is 13 amino acids long. V trimming: 6 bases; J trimming: 6 bases; junction bases outside the gene matches: 7. V gene TRBV12-5 combines with J gene TRBJ1-2; 7 bases line up with TRBD1. The sequence derives from a female donor with multiple sclerosis, enrolled in a pregnancy study. Material: peripheral blood, obtained in the second trimester of pregnancy. The DNA for the CDR3 is TGTGCTAGTGGCTGGACAGGAGCGCATGGCTACACCTTC. As protein: CASGWTGAHGYTF.